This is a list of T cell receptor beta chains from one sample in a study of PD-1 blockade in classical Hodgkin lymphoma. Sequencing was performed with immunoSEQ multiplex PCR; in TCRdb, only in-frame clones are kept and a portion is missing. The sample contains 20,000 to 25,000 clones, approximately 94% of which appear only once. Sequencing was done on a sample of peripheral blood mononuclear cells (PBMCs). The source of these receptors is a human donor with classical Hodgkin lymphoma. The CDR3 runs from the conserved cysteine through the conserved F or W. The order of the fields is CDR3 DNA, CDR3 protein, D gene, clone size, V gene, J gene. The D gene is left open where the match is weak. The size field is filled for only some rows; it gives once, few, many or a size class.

CDR3nt: TGTGCCAGCAGCTTATACGGAGGTTTTAACACCGGGGAGCTGTTTTTT
CDR3aa: CASSLYGGFNTGELFF
d_gene: .
abundance: .
v_gene: TRBV7-8
j_gene: TRBJ2-2

CDR3nt: TGTGCCAGCAGCCTCCTGAGGCAGATGAGCTCCTACGAGCAGTACTTC
CDR3aa: CASSLLRQMSSYEQYF
d_gene: .
abundance: .
v_gene: TRBV11-2
j_gene: TRBJ2-7

CDR3nt: TGTGCCAGCAGTACCCCCGAAGGAGCGGGGGATCAAGAGACCCAGTACTTC
CDR3aa: CASSTPEGAGDQETQYF
d_gene: TRBD2
abundance: .
v_gene: TRBV28
j_gene: TRBJ2-5

CDR3nt: TGTGCCAGCAGCGCAGGGAACGAGCAGTACTTC
CDR3aa: CASSAGNEQYF
d_gene: .
abundance: large
v_gene: TRBV7-6
j_gene: TRBJ2-7

CDR3nt: TGTGCCAGCAGTGGGCCGAATAGCAATCAGCCCCAGCATTTT
CDR3aa: CASSGPNSNQPQHF
d_gene: .
abundance: .
v_gene: TRBV6-4
j_gene: TRBJ1-5

CDR3nt: TGTGCCAGCAGCCCCGGCGGGCGATACGCTGGAAACACCATATATTTT
CDR3aa: CASSPGGRYAGNTIYF
d_gene: .
abundance: .
v_gene: TRBV21-1
j_gene: TRBJ1-3

CDR3nt: TGTGCCAGCAGCCCAGGGAGGGGAGGTACAGATACGCAGTATTTT
CDR3aa: CASSPGRGGTDTQYF
d_gene: TRBD2
abundance: .
v_gene: TRBV11-3
j_gene: TRBJ2-3

CDR3nt: TGTGCCAGCTCATTGGTTGCCCCTAATGAAAAACTGTTTTTT
CDR3aa: CASSLVAPNEKLFF
d_gene: .
abundance: .
v_gene: TRBV18
j_gene: TRBJ1-4

CDR3nt: TGTGCCAGTTCCAGGGCAGGAGGCCCTTACGAGCAGTACTTC
CDR3aa: CASSRAGGPYEQYF
d_gene: .
abundance: .
v_gene: TRBV11-2
j_gene: TRBJ2-7

CDR3nt: TGTGCCAGTAGTATAGCGGCGCAGGTACCGCTGGACTATGGCTACACCTTC
CDR3aa: CASSIAAQVPLDYGYTF
d_gene: .
abundance: .
v_gene: TRBV19
j_gene: TRBJ1-2